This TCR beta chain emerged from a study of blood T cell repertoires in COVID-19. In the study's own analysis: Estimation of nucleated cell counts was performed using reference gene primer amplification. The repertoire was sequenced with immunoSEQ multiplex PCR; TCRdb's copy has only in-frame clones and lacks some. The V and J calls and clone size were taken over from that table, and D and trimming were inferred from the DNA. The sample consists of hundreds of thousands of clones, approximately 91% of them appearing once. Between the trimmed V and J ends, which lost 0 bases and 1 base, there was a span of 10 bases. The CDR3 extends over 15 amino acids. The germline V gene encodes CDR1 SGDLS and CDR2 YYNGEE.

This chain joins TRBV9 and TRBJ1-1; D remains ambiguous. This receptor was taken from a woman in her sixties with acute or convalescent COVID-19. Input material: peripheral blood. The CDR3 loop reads CASSVEAGWNTEAFF. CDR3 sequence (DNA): TGTGCCAGCAGCGTAGAGGCGGGATGGAACACTGAAGCTTTCTTT.